These 14 T cell receptor beta chains were sequenced from one sample in a study of kidney transplant recipient with SARS-CoV-2 infection (dated by TCRdb to the early 2020s). Sequencing used an Illumina MiSeq. TCRdb redid the processing of the public reads, applying fastp at Q25 and MiXCR, and retained in-frame beta chains. Rows merge per CDR3 protein into single entries with the most common DNA and genes. This sample gives 200,000 to 300,000 distinct CDR3 sequences in total; more than 25% of them show up just once. Roughly 7% of the sample lies in the top ten. What this sample's time point label stands for: pre-pandemic baseline sample and day 111 after first positive SARS-CoV-2 test. Material: a blood sample, obtained at baseline and on day 111 from a kidney transplant recipient. The receptor source for this set is a male patient younger than 45 who had COVID-19 and was a kidney transplant recipient. The graft donor may be the source of some T cells after a transplant.

At least ten counts were recorded for this clonotype. V usage is TRBV4-3 and J usage is TRBJ2-7; 7 nucleotides align to TRBD2. J lost 0 bases, V lost 4 bases, and 6 bases had no gene match. This CDR3 region has 15 residues. Germline CDR1 reads LGHNA; CDR2 reads YSLEER. The CDR3 loop reads CASSRAGGSSYEQYF. The CDR3 coding sequence is TGCGCCAGCAGCCGGGCAGGCGGGAGCTCCTACGAGCAGTACTTC.

At least ten counts were recorded for this clonotype. The chain couples TRBV20-1 to TRBJ2-2; unclear D gene. Germline CDR1 reads DFQATT; CDR2 reads SNEGSKA (reference sequence). The CDR3 covers 12 residues. With 3 bases removed from V and 2 bases from J, the gap between germline ends came to 4 bases. The CDR3 sequence: CSASFNTGELFF. CDR3 DNA sequence: TGCAGTGCTAGTTTCAACACCGGGGAGCTGTTTTTT.

Of note for this clonotype: Since a much larger clone is just one base distant, this may be a read error. This chain joins TRBV20-1 and TRBJ1-2; D ambiguous. Germline V lookup: CDR1 DFQATT, CDR2 SNEGSKA (reference sequence). V was trimmed by 5 bases and J by 4 bases, leaving 23 bases between them. The CDR3 is made up of 16 amino acids. The CDR3 sequence: CSAGTTLLRKTYGYTF. CDR3 coding DNA: TGCAGTGCTGGTACTACGCTGCTTCGAAAGACCTATGGCTACACCTTC.

On this clonotype itself: A much larger clonotype is one base distant, so this may be a read error. The rearrangement joins TRBV6-1 to TRBJ1-1; D gene ambiguous. The CDR3 contains 14 residues. CDR1 is MNHNS and CDR2 is SASEGT in the germline V gene. CDR3 protein: CAGSDAGKNTEAFF. The DNA of the CDR3 is TGTGCCGGCAGTGACGCCGGGAAGAACACTGAAGCTTTCTTT.

As for this clonotype: A read error is the likely source, as a far larger clone sits one nucleotide away. This chain joins TRBV6-5 and TRBJ1-2, with unresolved D. Trimming left V 7 bases short and J 4 bases short, with 25 bases between. Germline V gene sequence: CDR1 MNHEY, CDR2 SVGAGI. The CDR3 spans 17 residues. This CDR3 reads CASNRGLECRKTYGYTF. The CDR3 DNA is TGTGCCAGCAATAGAGGCTTGGAATGTAGAAAGACCTATGGCTACACCTTC.

In regard to this clonotype: One base away lies a much larger clone, so this may be a sequencing read error. The chain couples TRBV19 to TRBJ1-3, with no clear D. The CDR3 totals 14 residues. Per germline, CDR1 LNHDA and CDR2 SQIVND (reference sequence). The CDR3 sequence is CASSLSGQGNTTYF. The CDR3 DNA follows: TGTGCCAGTAGTCTCAGTGGTCAAGGAAACACCACATATTTT.

Note on this clonotype: Since a much larger clone is just one base distant, this may be a read error. The chain is built from TRBV7-2 and TRBJ1-2; no clear D. V was cut by 5 bases and J by 4 bases, with 23 bases left in between. There are 17 residues in the CDR3. Germline V gene lookup returns CDR1 SGHTA and CDR2 FQGNSA. The CDR3 sequence is CASSGYIRDGETYGYTF. The CDR3 region has the DNA TGTGCCAGCAGCGGCTATATCAGAGACGGAGAGACCTATGGCTACACCTTC.

This clonotype was seen a few times. A junction end diverges from the germline sequence, so it may reflect a read error. The CDR3 DNA follows: TGCAGTGTTAGAGGCCTAGCGGGGGCCAAGAACACCCAGTACTTC. Encoded protein: CSVRGLAGAKNTQYF. The chain employs TRBV20-1 and TRBJ2-5; 10 nucleotides line up with TRBD2. The CDR3 is made up of 15 amino acids. Germline-derived CDR1 and CDR2 are DFQATT and SNEGSKA (reference sequence).

CDR3: CAWSLAADTQYF. CDR3 nucleotide sequence: TGTGCCTGGAGTCTAGCCGCAGATACGCAGTATTTT. The J gene is TRBJ2-3, the V gene TRBV30, with D possibly matching TRBD2 (5 bases). Germline V gene data show CDR1 as GTSNPN and CDR2 as SVGIG (reference sequence). V was pared by 2 bases and J by 4 bases, with 7 bases between. CDR3 size: 12 residues.

The CDR3: CASSYFSYSGGPREQYF. CDR3 DNA sequence: TGTGCCAGCAGTTACTTCTCGTATAGCGGGGGGCCTCGCGAGCAGTACTTC. The chain carries TRBV6-5 and TRBJ2-7, with 10 bases fitting TRBD2. Per the germline V gene, CDR1 is MNHEY and CDR2 is SVGAGI. The CDR3 extends over 17 amino acids. V dropped 1 base and J dropped 6; count of bases not matched to a gene: 12.

With respect to this clonotype: A much larger clonotype is one base distant, so this may be a read error. The chain is built from TRBV11-2 and TRBJ1-6, with D uncertain. In germline, CDR1 is SGHAT, CDR2 FQNNGV. The CDR3 spans 15 residues. V gave up 2 bases and J gave up 5 bases, with 10 bases separating them. The CDR3 DNA reads TGTGCCAGCAGCTTAAGGGCTCGGGATAATTCACCCCTCCACTTT. Translation gives CASSLRARDNSPLHF.

This clonotype has at least ten counts. The V gene is TRBV12-3 or TRBV12-4, the J gene TRBJ1-2; D gene ambiguous. V gave up 5 bases and J gave up 4 bases, with 23 bases separating them. The CDR3 contains 17 residues. This CDR3 is CASSVLVSFRKTYGYTF. The CDR3 bases are TGTGCCAGCAGTGTGTTAGTCAGCTTCCGAAAGACCTATGGCTACACCTTC.

In its sample, this clonotype was seen once. A much larger clone differs from this one at a single base, so this may be a read error. The chain employs TRBV13 and TRBJ2-3; 7 nucleotides agree with TRBD2. The end of the DNA fits TRBJ2-1 better, so the J call may be wrong. Germline CDR1 and CDR2: PRHDT and FYEKMQ (reference sequence). This CDR3 spans 16 amino acids. CDR3 nucleotide sequence: TGTGCCAGCAGCTTAGGGGAGCGGGGTTTTGGCAATGAGCAGTTCTTC. Its translation is CASSLGERGFGNEQFF.

Many counts were recorded for this clonotype. This chain joins TRBV14 and TRBJ1-1; D is unresolved. Between the trimmed V and J ends, which lost 4 bases and 7 bases, there was a span of 7 bases. Germline V gene lookup returns CDR1 SGHDN and CDR2 FVKESK. CDR3 size: 11 residues. The CDR3 DNA is TGTGCCAGCAGCCTCGGGCTTGAAGCTTTCTTT. Translation: CASSLGLEAFF.